This TCR beta chain was documented in a study of CD8 T cells in ankylosing spondylitis. Study results and caveats: Disease-linked clones, CD8+, were relatively rare in peripheral blood. Disease-linked clones reportedly showed significant enrichment in matched ankylosing spondylitis synovial fluid.

This clonotype was seen at least ten times. Its matching antigen is unknown. TCRdb reprocessed the 5' RACE reads via MiXCR and lists one record per CDR3 protein. The sample consists of some 220,000 distinct CDR3 sequences, 8% to 11% of them appearing once. The CDR3 consists of 11 residues. Deletions cut 6 bases from V and 2 bases from J, with 7 bases between. Germline V gene lookup returns CDR1 DFQATT and CDR2 SNEGSKA (reference sequence). V is TRBV20-1 and J is TRBJ1-1; D remains unclear. The sequence came from a male donor with ankylosing spondylitis or in good health (not recorded which). The sample was blood, either unsorted or a sorted T cell fraction (not recorded which). The CDR3: CSANRNTEAFF. The CDR3 DNA is TGCAGTGCCAACCGAAACACTGAAGCTTTCTTT.